The text below deals with one TCR beta chain. The antigen remains unidentified. This sample was included in a study of cytomegalovirus exposure and HLA in healthy donors. Primers included in the PCR were 60 Vbeta and 13 Jbeta primers. Assay used: immunoSEQ multiplex PCR; TCRdb lists only in-frame clones, some missing. The sample has approximately 180,000 clones, approximately 80% seen once. Germline V gene sequence: CDR1 SGHTA, CDR2 FQGTGA. This CDR3 is built from 15 residues. V lost 4 bases to trimming and J lost 9 bases; unmatched junction nucleotides: 5. Study observations and caveats: Serostatus for CMV was the only available immune exposure information. Reports showed the classifier diagnosing cytomegalovirus status with high specificity and sensitivity. Reports state that TCR beta sequences accurately predicted most subjects' HLA-A and HLA-B alleles.

The sequence was obtained from a woman aged 25 to 39 in good health and CMV-seronegative. This chain links TRBV7-3 with TRBJ2-3, with 15 positions matching TRBD2. The sequenced sample consisted of PBMCs. The DNA for the CDR3 is TGTGCCAGCAGCTCGGGACTAGCGGGAGGAACGACGCAGTATTTT. It codes for CASSSGLAGGTTQYF. The full variable domain, completed using reference TRBV7-3 and TRBJ2-3, is GAGVSQTPSNKVTEKGKYVELRCDPISGHTALYWYRQSLGQGPEFLIYFQGTGAADDSGLPNDRFFAVRPEGSVSTLKIQRTERGDSAVYLCASSSGLAGGTTQYFGPGTRLTVL.